The entry below describes one TCR beta chain. Trimming removed 3 bases from V and 2 bases from J, with 13 bases in between. The CDR3 extends over 16 amino acids. The germline V gene encodes CDR1 SGHVS and CDR2 FQNEAQ. Cohort 3 recovery required two negative PCRs, clearance, or symptom resolution. Libraries were prepared by immunoSEQ multiplex PCR; TCRdb keeps only in-frame clonotypes and omits some of them. The table has 180,000 or so clones, about 82% seen once. This entry comes from a study of blood T cell repertoires in COVID-19. The receptor was derived from a woman aged 30 to 39 who had recovered from COVID-19. Sequencing was done on a sample of PBMCs or T cells enriched from blood (not recorded which). The chain couples TRBV7-8 to TRBJ1-4; perhaps TRBD1 as D (6 bases). In DNA form, the CDR3 reads TGTGCCAGCAGCTTTTCTTTACAGGGCACTAATGAAAAACTGTTTTTT. Translated: CASSFSLQGTNEKLFF.